This TCR beta chain was found in a study of blood T cells in healthy people across ages. Study observations and caveats: There were more naive CD4+ cells and higher diversity in long-lived donors than in aged donors.

This CDR3 spans 14 amino acids. The V end was cut by 1 base, the J end by 6 bases, with 11 bases between. Germline CDR1 reads SGHTA; CDR2 reads FQGTGA. The second PCR ran about 6 to 12 cycles with a sample-barcoded 5' primer and J-beta primers. Each CDR3 protein gets one entry after TCRdb re-called the 5' RACE reads with MiXCR. The sample includes 600,000 to 850,000 distinct CDR3 sequences, 43% of them seen just once. This clonotype was picked up many times. Its antigen is undetermined. The clonotype originates from a woman aged 55-70 years in good health. The rearrangement links TRBV7-3 to TRBJ2-3; TRBD2 is a possible D gene (5 bases). Specimen: blood. CDR3 amino acids: CASSLSGSRDTQYF. The CDR3, as DNA: TGTGCCAGCAGCTTAAGCGGGTCCCGGGATACGCAGTATTTT.